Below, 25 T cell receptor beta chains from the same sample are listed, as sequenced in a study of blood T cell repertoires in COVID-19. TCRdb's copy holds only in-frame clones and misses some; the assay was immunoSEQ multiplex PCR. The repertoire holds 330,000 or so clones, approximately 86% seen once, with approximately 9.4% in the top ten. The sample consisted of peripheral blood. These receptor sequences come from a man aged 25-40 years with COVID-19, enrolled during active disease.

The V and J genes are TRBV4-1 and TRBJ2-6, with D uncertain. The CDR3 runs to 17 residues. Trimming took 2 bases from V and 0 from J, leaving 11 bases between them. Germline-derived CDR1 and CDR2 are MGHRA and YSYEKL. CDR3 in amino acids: CASSQTVQASGANVLTF. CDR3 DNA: TGCGCCAGCAGCCAAACTGTGCAGGCCTCTGGGGCCAACGTCCTGACTTTC.

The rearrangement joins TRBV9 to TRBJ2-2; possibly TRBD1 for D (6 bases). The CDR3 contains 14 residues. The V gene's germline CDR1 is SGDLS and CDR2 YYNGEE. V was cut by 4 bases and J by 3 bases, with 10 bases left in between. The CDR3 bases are TGTGCCAGCAGCATGGACAGCTACACCGGGGAGCTGTTTTTT. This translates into CASSMDSYTGELFF.

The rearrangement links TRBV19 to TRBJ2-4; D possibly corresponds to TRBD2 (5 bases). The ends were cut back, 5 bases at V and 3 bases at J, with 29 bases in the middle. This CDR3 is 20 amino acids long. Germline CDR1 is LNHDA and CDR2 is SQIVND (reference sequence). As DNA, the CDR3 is TGTGCCAGTAGTGTGGTTGAGCGCCCGACTACCCTAAAACACAAAAACATTCAGTACTTC. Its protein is CASSVVERPTTLKHKNIQYF.

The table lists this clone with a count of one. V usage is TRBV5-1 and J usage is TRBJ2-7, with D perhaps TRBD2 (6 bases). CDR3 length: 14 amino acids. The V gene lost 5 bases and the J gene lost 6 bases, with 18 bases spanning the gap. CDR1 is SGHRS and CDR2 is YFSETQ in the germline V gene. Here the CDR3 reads CASRTSAGTPEQYF. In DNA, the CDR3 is TGCGCCAGCAGGACATCAGCAGGGACTCCCGAGCAGTACTTC.

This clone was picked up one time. CDR3 in DNA: TGTGCCAGCAGCCAAGGGGAGTCTGGGGCCAACGTCCTGACTTTC. This encodes CASSQGESGANVLTF. The rearrangement joins TRBV3-1 (or the pseudogene TRBV3-2) to TRBJ2-6; the D gene is possibly TRBD2 (5 bases). Germline V lookup: CDR1 LGHDT, CDR2 YNNKEL (reference sequence). Trimming removed 1 base from V and 1 base from J, with 5 bases in between. This CDR3 is built from 15 residues.

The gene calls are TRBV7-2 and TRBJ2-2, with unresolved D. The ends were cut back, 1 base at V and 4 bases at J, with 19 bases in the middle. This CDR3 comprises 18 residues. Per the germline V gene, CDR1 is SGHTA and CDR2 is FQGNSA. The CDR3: CASSLGYPAVSSTGELFF. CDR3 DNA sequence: TGTGCCAGCAGCTTAGGTTACCCCGCCGTGTCTAGCACCGGGGAGCTGTTTTTT.

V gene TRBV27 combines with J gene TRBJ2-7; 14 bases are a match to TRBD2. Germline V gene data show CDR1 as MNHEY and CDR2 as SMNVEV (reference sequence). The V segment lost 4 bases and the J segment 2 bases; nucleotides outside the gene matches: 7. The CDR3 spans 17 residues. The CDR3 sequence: CASSSWTSGGPTYEQYF. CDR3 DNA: TGTGCCAGCAGTTCCTGGACTAGCGGGGGGCCCACCTACGAGCAGTACTTC.

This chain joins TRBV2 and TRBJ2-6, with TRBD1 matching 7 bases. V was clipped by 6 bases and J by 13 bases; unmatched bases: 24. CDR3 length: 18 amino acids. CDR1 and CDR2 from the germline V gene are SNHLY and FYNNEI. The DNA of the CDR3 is TGTGCCAGCAGCTACCGAAGAGAGTTGGCAGGGGGTAAGAATGTCCTGACTTTC. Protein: CASSYRRELAGGKNVLTF.

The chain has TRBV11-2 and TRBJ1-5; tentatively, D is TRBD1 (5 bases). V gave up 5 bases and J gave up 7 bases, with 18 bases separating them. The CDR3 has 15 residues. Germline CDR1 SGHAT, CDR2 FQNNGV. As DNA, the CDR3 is TGTGCCAGCAGCCCCAATACAGGATTTTTGCAGCCCCAGCATTTT. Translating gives CASSPNTGFLQPQHF.

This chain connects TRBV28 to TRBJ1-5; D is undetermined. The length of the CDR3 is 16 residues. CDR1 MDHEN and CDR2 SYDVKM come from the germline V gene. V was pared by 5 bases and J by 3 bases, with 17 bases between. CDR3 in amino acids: CASSPGYFRPNQPQHF. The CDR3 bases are TGTGCCAGCAGTCCGGGGTACTTTCGACCCAATCAGCCCCAGCATTTT. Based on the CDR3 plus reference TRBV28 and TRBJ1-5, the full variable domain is DVKVTQSSRYLVKRTGEKVFLECVQDMDHENMFWYRQDPGLGLRLIYFSYDVKMKEKGDIPEGYSVSREKKERFSLILESASTNQTSMYLCASSPGYFRPNQPQHFGDGTRLSIL.

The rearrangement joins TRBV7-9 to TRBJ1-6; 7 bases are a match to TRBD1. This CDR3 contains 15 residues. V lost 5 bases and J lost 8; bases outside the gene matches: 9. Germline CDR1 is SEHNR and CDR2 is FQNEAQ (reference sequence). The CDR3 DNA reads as TGTGCCAGCAGCCTCCGACAGGGCCCATATTCACCCCTCCACTTT. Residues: CASSLRQGPYSPLHF.

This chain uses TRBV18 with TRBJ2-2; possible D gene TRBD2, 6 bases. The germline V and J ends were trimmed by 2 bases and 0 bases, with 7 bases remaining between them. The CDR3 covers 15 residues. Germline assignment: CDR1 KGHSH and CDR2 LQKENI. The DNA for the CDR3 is TGTGCCAGCTCACCAGGGACTCCGAACACCGGGGAGCTGTTTTTT. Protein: CASSPGTPNTGELFF.

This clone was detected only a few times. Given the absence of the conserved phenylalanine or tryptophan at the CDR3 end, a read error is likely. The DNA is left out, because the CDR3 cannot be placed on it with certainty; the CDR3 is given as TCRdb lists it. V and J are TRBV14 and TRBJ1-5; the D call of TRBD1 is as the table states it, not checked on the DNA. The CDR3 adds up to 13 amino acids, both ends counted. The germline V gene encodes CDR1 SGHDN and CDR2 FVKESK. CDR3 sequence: CASSQTGTGMLFL.

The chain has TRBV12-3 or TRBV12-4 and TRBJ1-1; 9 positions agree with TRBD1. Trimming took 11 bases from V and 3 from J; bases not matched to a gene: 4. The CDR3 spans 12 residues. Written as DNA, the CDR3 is TGTGCCTCCTACAGGGGGCACACTGAAGCTTTCTTT. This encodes CASYRGHTEAFF.

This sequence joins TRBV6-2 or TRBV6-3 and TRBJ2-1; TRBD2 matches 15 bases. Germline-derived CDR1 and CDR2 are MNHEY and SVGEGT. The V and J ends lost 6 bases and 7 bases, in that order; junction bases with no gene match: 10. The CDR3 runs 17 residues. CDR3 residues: CASSRGLAGGPLNEQFF. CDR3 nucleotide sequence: TGTGCCAGCAGCCGGGGACTAGCGGGAGGCCCCCTAAATGAGCAGTTCTTC.

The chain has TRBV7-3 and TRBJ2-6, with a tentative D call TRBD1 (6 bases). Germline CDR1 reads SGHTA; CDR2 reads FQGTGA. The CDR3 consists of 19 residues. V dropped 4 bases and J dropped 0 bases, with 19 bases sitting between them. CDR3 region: CASSSLTHRAPSGANVLTF. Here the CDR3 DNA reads TGTGCCAGCAGCTCCCTAACCCACAGGGCACCCTCTGGGGCCAACGTCCTGACTTTC.

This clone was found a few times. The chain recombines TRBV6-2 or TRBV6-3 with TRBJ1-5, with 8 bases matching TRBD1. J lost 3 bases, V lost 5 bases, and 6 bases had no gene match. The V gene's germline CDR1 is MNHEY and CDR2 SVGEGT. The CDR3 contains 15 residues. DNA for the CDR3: TGTGCCAGCAGTCCGGGACAGGCAAACAATCAGCCCCAGCATTTT. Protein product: CASSPGQANNQPQHF.

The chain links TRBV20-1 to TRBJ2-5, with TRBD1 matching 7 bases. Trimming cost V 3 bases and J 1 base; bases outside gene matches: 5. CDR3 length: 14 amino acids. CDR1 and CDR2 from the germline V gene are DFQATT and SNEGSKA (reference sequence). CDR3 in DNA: TGCAGTGCTAGTTCCGGGACAGTCCAAGAGACCCAGTACTTC. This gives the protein CSASSGTVQETQYF.

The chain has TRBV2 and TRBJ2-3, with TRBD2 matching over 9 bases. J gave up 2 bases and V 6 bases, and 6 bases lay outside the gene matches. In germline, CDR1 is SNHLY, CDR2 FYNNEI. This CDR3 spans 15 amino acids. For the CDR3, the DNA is TGTGCCAGCAGGCGGACTAGCGCGGACACAGATACGCAGTATTTT. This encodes CASRRTSADTDTQYF.

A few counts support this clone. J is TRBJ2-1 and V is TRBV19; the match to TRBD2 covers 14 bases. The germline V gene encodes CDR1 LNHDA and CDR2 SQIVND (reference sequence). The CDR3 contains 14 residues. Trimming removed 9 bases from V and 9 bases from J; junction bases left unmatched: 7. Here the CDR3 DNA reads TGTGCCAGCGAGGGACTAGCGGGAGATGGTGAGCAGTTCTTC. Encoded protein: CASEGLAGDGEQFF.

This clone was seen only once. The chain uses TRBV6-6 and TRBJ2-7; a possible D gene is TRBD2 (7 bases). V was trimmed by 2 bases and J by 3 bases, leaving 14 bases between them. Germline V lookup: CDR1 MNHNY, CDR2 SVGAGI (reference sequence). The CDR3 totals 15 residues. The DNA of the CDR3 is TGTGCCAGCAGTTACGCGGGGGCCCCAGGCTACGAGCAGTACTTC. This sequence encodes CASSYAGAPGYEQYF.

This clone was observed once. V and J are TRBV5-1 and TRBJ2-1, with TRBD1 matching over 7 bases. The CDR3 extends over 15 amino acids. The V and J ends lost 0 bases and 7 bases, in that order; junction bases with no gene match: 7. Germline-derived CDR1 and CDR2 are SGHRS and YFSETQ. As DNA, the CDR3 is TGCGCCAGCAGCTTGGAGTCGACAGGGTTTAATGAGCAGTTCTTC. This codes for CASSLESTGFNEQFF.

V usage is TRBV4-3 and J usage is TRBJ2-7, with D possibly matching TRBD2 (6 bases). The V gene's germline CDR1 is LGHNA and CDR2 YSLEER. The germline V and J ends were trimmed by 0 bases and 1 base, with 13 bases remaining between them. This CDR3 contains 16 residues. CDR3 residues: CASSQDHYRESYEQYF. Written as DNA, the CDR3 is TGCGCCAGCAGCCAAGATCATTACCGGGAGTCCTACGAGCAGTACTTC.

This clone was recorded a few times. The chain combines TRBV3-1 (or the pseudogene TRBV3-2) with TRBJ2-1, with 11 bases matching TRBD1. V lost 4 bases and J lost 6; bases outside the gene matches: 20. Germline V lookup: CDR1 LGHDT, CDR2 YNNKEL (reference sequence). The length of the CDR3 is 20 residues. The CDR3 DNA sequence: TGTGCCAGCAGCCGGGACATGGACAGGGGGCGTCCTACGCCCACCAATGAGCAGTTCTTC. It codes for CASSRDMDRGRPTPTNEQFF.

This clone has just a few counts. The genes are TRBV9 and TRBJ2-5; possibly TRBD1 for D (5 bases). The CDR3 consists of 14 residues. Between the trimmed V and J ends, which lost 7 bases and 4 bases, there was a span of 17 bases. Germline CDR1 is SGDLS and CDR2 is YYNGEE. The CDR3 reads CASADTPLGETQYF. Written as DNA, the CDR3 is TGTGCCAGCGCGGACACGCCGTTGGGAGAGACCCAGTACTTC.